This T cell receptor beta chain was captured in a study of shared clonotypes between healthy human individuals. In the source study's methods: For the immunoSEQ data, sequences were junction-only without quality scores, so filtering differed. Sequencing was performed with immunoSEQ multiplex PCR; in TCRdb, only in-frame clones are kept and a portion is missing. V, J and clone size were drawn from that table, and D and trimming were deduced from the DNA. The sample has some 2,000,000 clones; roughly 95% are singletons. CDR3 length: 19 residues. CDR1 and CDR2 (germline): LGHNA, YNFKEQ. The V and J ends lost 0 bases and 7 bases, in that order; junction bases with no gene match: 17. Concerning this clone: What it recognizes is unknown.

It was CD45RO-negative cells, positively selected for CCR7, that made up naive CD8 cells, with terminally differentiated effector memory CD45RA+ cells excluded. Notes on the study in general: A small donor pool kept down the genetic and exposure-history diversity that was represented. Collection of samples was limited to blood; tissue repertoires likely differ. Relative to clonotypes present in all four donors, those not shared had lower generation probabilities.

Sequenced input: naive CD8+ T cells sorted from blood. This clonotype originated in a man younger than 35 in good health. The chain combines TRBV4-2 with TRBJ2-1; TRBD2 matches at 8 bases. This CDR3 is CASSQDPVVPAGESNEQFF. In DNA form, the CDR3 reads TGTGCCAGCAGCCAAGATCCGGTCGTTCCAGCGGGGGAATCGAATGAGCAGTTCTTC.